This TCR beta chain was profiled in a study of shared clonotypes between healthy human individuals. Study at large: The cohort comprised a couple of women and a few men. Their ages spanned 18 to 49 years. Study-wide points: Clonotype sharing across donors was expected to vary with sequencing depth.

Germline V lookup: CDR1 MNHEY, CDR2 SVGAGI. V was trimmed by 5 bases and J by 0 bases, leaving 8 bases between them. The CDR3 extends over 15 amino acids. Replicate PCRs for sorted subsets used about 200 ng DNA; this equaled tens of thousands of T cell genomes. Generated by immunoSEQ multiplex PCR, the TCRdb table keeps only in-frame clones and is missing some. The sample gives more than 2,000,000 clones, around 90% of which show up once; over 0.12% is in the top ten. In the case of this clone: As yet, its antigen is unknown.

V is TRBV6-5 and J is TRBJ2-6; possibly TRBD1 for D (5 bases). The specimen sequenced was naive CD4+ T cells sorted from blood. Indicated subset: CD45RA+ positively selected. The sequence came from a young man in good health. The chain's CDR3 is CASSRRDSGANVLTF. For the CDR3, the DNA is TGTGCCAGCAGTCGCAGGGACTCTGGGGCCAACGTCCTGACTTTC.